A selection of T cell receptor beta chains follows, all from one sample in a study of T cell responses to AZD1222 COVID-19 vaccine. Repertoires were generated with immunoSEQ multiplex PCR, while TCRdb's copy carries only in-frame clones and drops some. The sample yields some 89,000 clones, approximately 88% seen once. The specimen was peripheral blood, collected on day 0 of MenACWY control vaccination. The source of these receptors is an adult in good health. Each CDR3 is given without its conserved first and last residue. A clone size is listed for some rows: how often the clone was seen (once, few, many), or a class if it is expanded.

>TRBV19|TRBJ2-5|-
ASSISFLAVQETQY
>TRBV27|TRBJ1-1|-
ASSLQGSNTEAF
>TRBV11-2|TRBJ2-7|-
ASSLDRADSYEQY
>TRBV2|TRBJ1-5|-
ASGGQPNQPQH
>TRBV7-2|TRBJ2-1|-
ASSPLTSGESYNEQF
>TRBV11-3|TRBJ2-5|-
ASSSGTEFQETQY
>TRBV20-1|TRBJ1-5|-
SARDQPQH
>TRBV7-9|TRBJ1-4|-
ASSSYDLNEKLF
>TRBV7-8|TRBJ2-1|-
ASSPRGNSYNEQF
>TRBV14|TRBJ2-7|-
ASSQAGGRKQY
>TRBV7-3|TRBJ2-1|-
AVTTRSSYNEQF
>TRBV12-3/TRBV12-4|TRBJ1-2|-
ASSLDRGTGYT
>TRBV18|TRBJ1-4|-
ASSPGQTNEKLF
>TRBV2|TRBJ2-2|-
ASKRTSGTDGELF
>TRBV28|TRBJ2-7|-
ASRDNIKTYEQY
>TRBV19|TRBJ1-2|-
ASSTPGEAYGYT
>TRBV5-1|TRBJ2-5|once
ASSVSGAQETQY
>TRBV6-5|TRBJ2-7|-
ASSWAGAEQY
>TRBV7-3|TRBJ2-6|-
ASSPQAQGAMGANVLT
>TRBV4-3|TRBJ2-3|once
ASSQANTDTQY
>TRBV18|TRBJ1-6|once
ASSPGPGKDSPLH
>TRBV28|TRBJ2-3|once
ASSLSSSLGNTDTQY
>TRBV28|TRBJ2-7|-
ASSWIGGAYEQY
>TRBV7-2|TRBJ2-7|-
ASSLGRGITYEQY
>TRBV27|TRBJ2-1|-
ASGGRGDEQF
>TRBV20-1|TRBJ1-4|once
SVDAEKLF
>TRBV3-1/TRBV3-2|TRBJ2-7|few
ASSPPRTWSTIYEQY
>TRBV5-4|TRBJ2-7|-
ASSPLRDSYEQY
>TRBV12-3/TRBV12-4|TRBJ1-5|-
ASSSRPGQPQH
>TRBV28|TRBJ1-1|-
ASSLVGLDGTEAF
>TRBV27|TRBJ2-7|-
ASSFYGAEQY
>TRBV11-2|TRBJ2-5|-
ASSLENSGTQY
>TRBV5-5|TRBJ1-6|once
ASSFFVHNSPLH
>TRBV6-1|TRBJ2-7|-
ASSEVRYEQY